What follows are 20 T cell receptor beta chains derived from one specimen sequenced in a study of blood T cells in healthy people across ages. Primers used in a second PCR of roughly 7 to 12 cycles were a sample-barcoded 5' primer and a J-beta primer mix. MiXCR was run by TCRdb on the 5' RACE reads, yielding one entry per CDR3 protein. The sample has approximately 810,000 distinct CDR3 sequences, around 36% seen once. The sequencing sample was made of blood. The receptors stem from a man aged 18-30 years in good health.

This clonotype was seen more than once but under ten times. A much larger clone sits a single nucleotide away, making a read error possible. This chain joins TRBV11-2 and TRBJ2-5, with 10 bases aligning to TRBD1. With 5 bases clipped from V and 11 bases from J, the junction kept 14 bases outside the gene matches. CDR1 is SGHAT and CDR2 is FQNNGV in the germline V gene. The CDR3 spans 15 residues. The CDR3 is CASSRTGGPYNEQYF. CDR3 sequence (DNA): TGTGCCAGCAGCAGGACAGGGGGGCCCTACAATGAGCAGTACTTC.

In its sample, this clonotype was seen many times. This sequence joins TRBV7-9 and TRBJ2-1, with 8 bases lining up with TRBD2. The CDR3 runs 16 residues. The germline V gene has CDR1 SEHNR and CDR2 FQNEAQ (reference sequence). V was clipped by 6 bases and J by 6 bases; unmatched bases: 13. The CDR3: CASRGGGLENVNEQFF. In DNA, the CDR3 is TGTGCCAGCAGAGGGGGGGGACTAGAGAATGTCAATGAGCAGTTCTTC.

Only a few counts were recorded for this clonotype. The rearrangement joins TRBV18 to TRBJ2-5; the D call may be TRBD1 or TRBD2 (5 bases each). CDR1 and CDR2 (germline): KGHSH, LQKENI. The germline V and J ends were trimmed by 6 bases and 1 base, with 12 bases remaining between them. The CDR3 sequence is 14 residues long. The CDR3 here is CASSRPGPQETQYF. The DNA of the CDR3 is TGTGCCAGCTCCCGACCGGGACCCCAAGAGACCCAGTACTTC.

A few counts support this clonotype. The chain uses TRBV4-3 and TRBJ2-2; D is uncertain. Per germline, CDR1 LGHNA and CDR2 YSLEER. V was pared by 2 bases and J by 1 base, with 11 bases between. The CDR3 runs 16 residues. In DNA form, the CDR3 reads TGCGCCAGCAGCCAAATTTCCGGTCTGAACACCGGGGAGCTGTTTTTT. This sequence encodes CASSQISGLNTGELFF.

The gene calls are TRBV4-2 and TRBJ2-1; TRBD2 might be the D (5 bases). The CDR3 has 10 amino acids. Per the germline V gene, CDR1 is LGHNA and CDR2 is YNFKEQ. The CDR3 DNA is TGTGCTGTTCGAGGGAATGAGCAGTTCTTC. Its protein is CAVRGNEQFF.

With respect to this clonotype: This may come from a read error, since a much larger clone is one base off. J is TRBJ1-2 and V is TRBV29-1; D not resolved. The V gene's germline CDR1 is SQVTM and CDR2 ANQGSEA. The V end was cut by 1 base, the J end by 1 base, with 13 bases between. The CDR3 length is 15 residues. The CDR3 DNA sequence: TGCAGCGTTGAAGTAGACGGCCCTCTTAACTATGGCTACACCTTC. Translated: CSVEVDGPLNYGYTF. Complete variable domain (other parts from reference TRBV29-1 and TRBJ1-2): SAVISQKPSRDICQRGTSLTIQCQVDSQVTMMFWYRQQPGQSLTLIATANQGSEATYESGFVIDKFPISRPNLTFSTLTVSNMSPEDSSIYLCSVEVDGPLNYGYTFGSGTRLTVV.

This chain uses TRBV2 with TRBJ2-3; tentatively, D is TRBD2 (7 bases). The CDR3 covers 15 residues. CDR1 SNHLY and CDR2 FYNNEI come from the germline V gene. Trimming cost V 7 bases and J 6 bases, with 20 bases left between them. Here the CDR3 DNA reads TGTGCCAGCATTAAGGGGGGGCAGCCAGGGGATACGCAGTATTTT. This encodes CASIKGGQPGDTQYF.

The rearrangement joins TRBV20-1 to TRBJ2-3, with D hard to call. In germline, CDR1 is DFQATT, CDR2 SNEGSKA (reference sequence). The CDR3 has 11 amino acids. V lost 3 bases to trimming and J lost 7 bases, with 8 bases between them. The CDR3 reads CSARQDYTQYF. The DNA of the CDR3 is TGCAGTGCTAGGCAAGACTATACGCAGTATTTT.

A note on this clonotype: A much larger clone lies a single base off, so this may be a read error. The chain uses TRBV7-2 and TRBJ2-5; D is unresolved. CDR1 SGHTA and CDR2 FQGNSA come from the germline V gene. The CDR3 has 13 amino acids. V was shortened by 5 bases and J by 11 bases, with 18 bases between the two germline ends. The CDR3 DNA reads TGTGCCAGCAGCCCCCGACCGATCAATGAGCAGTACTTC. It encodes CASSPRPINEQYF.

This CDR3 reads CATRGGPYEQYF. In DNA, the CDR3 is TGTGCCACCCGCGGGGGGCCCTACGAGCAGTACTTC. The J gene is TRBJ2-7, the V gene TRBV27; TRBD2 aligns across 8 bases. Germline V gene sequence: CDR1 MNHEY, CDR2 SMNVEV (reference sequence). The V gene end was trimmed by 10 bases and the J gene end by 2 bases; junction bases not matched to a gene: 4. The CDR3 is made up of 12 amino acids.

Many counts were recorded for this clonotype. The gene calls are TRBV20-1 and TRBJ2-5; D uncertain. CDR1 is DFQATT and CDR2 is SNEGSKA in the germline V gene (reference sequence). With 5 bases removed from V and 3 bases from J, the gap between germline ends came to 16 bases. The CDR3 length is 14 residues. CDR3 sequence: CSALNRAWEETQYF. CDR3 sequence (DNA): TGCAGTGCTTTGAACCGGGCCTGGGAAGAGACCCAGTACTTC.

In regard to this clonotype: A much bigger clone sits one base away, suggesting this may be a read error. The V call is TRBV12-3 or TRBV12-4, the J call TRBJ2-5, with D possibly TRBD1 on 6 matching bases. The CDR3 totals 11 residues. The ends were cut back, 8 bases at V and 11 bases at J, with 15 bases in the middle. CDR3 coding DNA: TGTGCCAGCGGTTGGGACAATGAGCAGTACTTC. Encoded protein: CASGWDNEQYF.

The CDR3 sequence is CASSWDSYNQPQHF. In DNA form, the CDR3 reads TGCGCCAGCAGCTGGGACAGTTATAATCAGCCCCAGCATTTT. The chain carries TRBV5-1 and TRBJ1-5, with 7 bases that match TRBD1. Germline V gene lookup returns CDR1 SGHRS and CDR2 YFSETQ. The CDR3 is made up of 14 amino acids. After removal of 3 bases from V and 4 bases from J, the junction contained 4 bases not matched to a gene.

CDR3 sequence: CASSPVQETQFF. CDR3 nucleotide sequence: TGTGCCAGCAGTCCGGTTCAAGAGACTCAGTTCTTC. J is TRBJ2-1 and V is TRBV6-2 or TRBV6-3; D unclear. Germline CDR1 is MNHEY and CDR2 is SVGEGT. The V and J ends lost 5 bases and 13 bases respectively, with 15 bases between them. The CDR3 length is 12 residues.

The genes are TRBV20-1 and TRBJ2-5, with 8 bases identical to TRBD2. Trimming removed 3 bases from V and 2 bases from J; junction bases left unmatched: 5. The CDR3 loop spans 14 amino acids. The germline V gene has CDR1 DFQATT and CDR2 SNEGSKA (reference sequence). CDR3 coding DNA: TGCAGTGCTAGCCCCAGCGGGGGACAAGAGACCCAGTACTTC. The encoded protein is CSASPSGGQETQYF.

The genes are TRBV12-3 or TRBV12-4 and TRBJ2-1, with D tentatively TRBD1 (6 bases). The CDR3 is 13 amino acids. V was shortened by 5 bases and J by 6 bases, with 11 bases between the two germline ends. The CDR3 sequence: CASSGGRANEQFF. The CDR3, as DNA: TGTGCCAGCAGTGGGGGCCGTGCCAATGAGCAGTTCTTC.

The chain recombines TRBV29-1 with TRBJ2-1, with D perhaps given as TRBD1 or TRBD2 (6 bases each). This CDR3 is built from 13 residues. Germline CDR1 is SQVTM and CDR2 is ANQGSEA. The DNA of the CDR3 is TGCGGCTCCAATGGGGGGCAGGGGTTTGGCACGTTCTTC. Translated: CGSNGGQGFGTFF.

J is TRBJ2-1 and V is TRBV7-2, with D unresolved. Deletions cut 1 base from V and 5 bases from J, with 9 bases between. The CDR3 is 14 residues long. The V gene's germline CDR1 is SGHTA and CDR2 FQGNSA. In DNA, the CDR3 is TGTGCCAGCAGCTTAGAACTGCTAAACAATGAGCAGTTCTTC. Translating it yields CASSLELLNNEQFF.

This clonotype was recorded at least ten times. The gene calls are TRBV28 and TRBJ2-7; no clear D gene. The J call may be in error: the DNA end matches TRBJ2-5 better. The CDR3 totals 11 residues. Per germline, CDR1 MDHEN and CDR2 SYDVKM. The CDR3 spells CASRLLETQYF. CDR3 coding DNA: TGTGCCAGCAGGCTTCTCGAGACCCAGTACTTC.

The chain carries TRBV7-2 and TRBJ1-5, with 7 nucleotides matching TRBD1. CDR1 is SGHTA and CDR2 is FQGNSA in the germline V gene. The CDR3 runs to 15 residues. V gave up 1 base and J gave up 6 bases; unmatched junction bases: 6. CDR3 amino acids: CASSLDYRGSQPQHF. The CDR3 DNA reads as TGTGCCAGCAGCTTAGACTACAGGGGCAGTCAGCCCCAGCATTTT.